This passage covers 11 T cell receptor beta chains from one sample sequenced in a study of read filtering for tumor transcriptome and immune sequencing. This library used roughly 430 ng RNA and molecular barcoded adaptors spanning alpha/delta and beta/gamma chains. TCRdb reanalysed the reads using MiXCR and keeps one entry per CDR3 protein. The sample has about 23,000 distinct CDR3 sequences; around 15% are singletons. Material for sequencing was a population of CD138-negative cells sorted from bone marrow. Source of these receptors: a donor at least 40 years old with multiple myeloma.

The sample holds many counts of this clonotype. V and J are TRBV20-1 and TRBJ2-1, with 10 bases identical to TRBD1. The CDR3 consists of 16 residues. Trimming at V came to 2 bases and at J to 4 bases, leaving 8 bases not matched to a gene. The germline V gene has CDR1 DFQATT and CDR2 SNEGSKA (reference sequence). The CDR3 sequence is CSARPGQGEYYNEQFF. For the CDR3, the DNA is TGCAGTGCTAGACCAGGACAGGGGGAATATTACAATGAGCAGTTCTTC.

Many counts were recorded for this clonotype. This rearrangement joins TRBV5-1 to TRBJ2-3, with unresolved D. With 5 bases removed from V and 4 bases from J, the gap between germline ends came to 5 bases. CDR1 and CDR2 from the germline V gene are SGHRS and YFSETQ. The CDR3 is made up of 11 amino acids. CDR3 sequence: CASRMADTQYF. In DNA, the CDR3 is TGCGCCAGCAGAATGGCAGATACGCAGTATTTT.

The sample holds many counts of this clonotype. The V call is TRBV5-1, the J call TRBJ2-7; tentatively, D is TRBD1 or TRBD2 (5 bases each). This CDR3 has 14 amino acids. V was clipped by 1 base and J by 2 bases, with 10 bases between them. CDR1 and CDR2 (germline): SGHRS, YFSETQ. Written as DNA, the CDR3 is TGCGCCAGCAGCTTGTCGCCGGGACCCTACGAGCAGTACTTC. It specifies CASSLSPGPYEQYF.

This clonotype was recorded at least ten times. This rearrangement joins TRBV29-1 to TRBJ2-3; perhaps TRBD2 as D (6 bases). Germline CDR1 and CDR2: SQVTM and ANQGSEA. V lost 3 bases, J lost 4 bases, and 17 bases lay in between. This CDR3 is built from 15 residues. CDR3 in amino acids: CSVDYGRGGPDTQYF. CDR3 sequence (DNA): TGCAGCGTTGATTATGGAAGGGGAGGCCCAGATACGCAGTATTTT.

This clonotype appeared a few times. This rearrangement joins TRBV29-1 to TRBJ2-7; 9 bases are a match to TRBD1. Trimming at V came to 4 bases and at J to 5 bases, leaving 9 bases not matched to a gene. This CDR3 region has 14 residues. Germline V gives CDR1 SQVTM, CDR2 ANQGSEA. The chain's CDR3 is CSVGGPGQGDEQYF. CDR3 in DNA: TGCAGCGTTGGTGGGCCGGGACAGGGTGACGAGCAGTACTTC.

This clonotype was counted many times. This chain joins TRBV29-1 and TRBJ2-6; D unresolved. CDR1 and CDR2 from the germline V gene are SQVTM and ANQGSEA. Trimming took off 6 bases at V and 0 bases at J, with 6 bases between the two ends. This CDR3 is 13 amino acids long. This chain's CDR3 is CSVYTSGANVLTF. The DNA of the CDR3 is TGCAGCGTCTACACCTCTGGGGCCAACGTCCTGACTTTC.

The chain couples TRBV2 to TRBJ1-2; D is perhaps TRBD1 (6 bases). CDR3 size: 17 residues. Trimming took 2 bases from V and 6 from J, leaving 22 bases between them. Germline CDR1 SNHLY, CDR2 FYNNEI. In nucleotides, the CDR3 is TGTGCCAGCAGTGAACAAAGGGGGACGGAGTATAGACATGGCTACACCTTC. It codes for CASSEQRGTEYRHGYTF.

By frequency in the sample, this clonotype is medium-sized (0.01 to 0.1%). The chain uses TRBV6-5 and TRBJ1-5; D is undetermined. Germline CDR1 MNHEY, CDR2 SVGAGI. The CDR3 is made up of 13 amino acids. Trimming left V 2 bases short and J 8 bases short, with 10 bases between. The DNA of the CDR3 is TGTGCCAGCAGTTACGGATATTCCGAGCCCCAGCATTTT. Translation: CASSYGYSEPQHF.

This clonotype was counted between two and nine times. This likely stems from a read error, as it lies one base from a far larger clone. V gene TRBV7-2 combines with J gene TRBJ2-1; a possible D gene is TRBD1 (6 bases). The CDR3 spans 15 residues. Per the germline V gene, CDR1 is SGHTA and CDR2 is FQGNSA. Trimming left V 2 bases short and J 10 bases short, with 18 bases between. CDR3 nucleotide sequence: TGTGCCAGCAGCTTATTGCAGGGGACATACTACGAGCAGTTCTTC. This codes for CASSLLQGTYYEQFF.

About this clonotype itself: A much larger clone differs from this one at a single base, so this may be a read error. The chain carries TRBV2 and TRBJ2-3; the D gene is possibly TRBD2 (5 bases). The V gene's germline CDR1 is SNHLY and CDR2 FYNNEI. CDR3 length: 14 amino acids. Trimming removed 11 bases from V and 5 bases from J, with 20 bases in between. This CDR3 reads CACTWALGGDTQYF. The CDR3 DNA follows: TGTGCCTGCACTTGGGCCCTAGGAGGAGATACGCAGTATTTT. Supplemented by reference TRBV2 and TRBJ2-3, the full variable domain reads EPEVTQTPSHQVTQMGQEVILRCVPISNHLYFYWYRQILGQKVEFLVSFYNNEISEKSEIFDDQFSVERPDGSNFTLKIRSTKLEDSAMYFCACTWALGGDTQYFGPGTRLTVL.

J is TRBJ2-3 and V is TRBV10-2, with D perhaps TRBD2 (5 bases). The germline gives CDR1 WSHSY, CDR2 SAAADI. The length of the CDR3 is 12 residues. Trimming took 2 bases from V and 6 from J, leaving 6 bases between them. CDR3 residues: CASSERGDTQYF. The CDR3 bases are TGCGCCAGCAGTGAGCGAGGGGATACGCAGTATTTT.